The 22 T cell receptor beta chains listed next were all sequenced from one sample in a study of T cell changes during pregnancy in multiple sclerosis. The assay was immunoSEQ multiplex PCR, and TCRdb's table has in-frame clones only and misses some. The sample lists 50,000 to 60,000 clones, around 93% occurring once. The sequencing used CD4+ T cells from peripheral blood mononuclear cells, collected after pregnancy. The origin of the receptors is a female donor in good health, enrolled as a control in a pregnancy study.

V is TRBV7-2 and J is TRBJ2-5, with D maybe TRBD1 (5 bases). Trimming took 4 bases from V and 8 from J, leaving 20 bases between them. The germline CDR1 and CDR2 sequences are SGHTA and FQGNSA. The CDR3 has 15 amino acids. CDR3 sequence reads: CASSSEGAPGNTQYF. CDR3 DNA sequence: TGTGCCAGCAGCTCGGAAGGGGCACCCGGTAACACCCAGTACTTC. The whole variable domain, remainder taken from reference TRBV7-2 and TRBJ2-5, is GAGVSQSPSNKVTEKGKDVELRCDPISGHTALYWYRQSLGQGLEFLIYFQGNSAPDKSGLPSDRFSAERTGGSVSTLTIQRTQQEDSAVYLCASSSEGAPGNTQYFGPGTRLLVL.

The chain links TRBV11-2 to TRBJ1-1; D uncertain. V was trimmed by 4 bases and J by 2 bases, leaving 8 bases between them. CDR1 is SGHAT and CDR2 is FQNNGV in the germline V gene. This CDR3 comprises 13 residues. The CDR3 reads CASSSRPNTEAFF. CDR3 sequence (DNA): TGTGCCAGCAGCTCGCGCCCTAACACTGAAGCTTTCTTT.

Here the CDR3 reads CASSLSGSYEQYF. The CDR3, as DNA: TGTGCCAGCAGCTTATCGGGGAGCTACGAGCAGTACTTC. V and J are TRBV7-2 and TRBJ2-7; D is possibly TRBD2 (5 bases). Trimming left V 2 bases short and J 3 bases short, with 8 bases between. Per germline, CDR1 SGHTA and CDR2 FQGNSA. The CDR3 is 13 residues long.

This clone was observed a single time. V usage is TRBV28 and J usage is TRBJ1-6, with TRBD1 matching 9 bases. Germline CDR1 is MDHEN and CDR2 is SYDVKM. Trimming at V came to 7 bases and at J to 14 bases, leaving 9 bases not matched to a gene. There are 13 residues in the CDR3. The CDR3, as DNA: TGTGCCAGCATACGACAGGGGGATTCGTCCCTCCACTTT. This gives the protein CASIRQGDSSLHF.

In nucleotides, the CDR3 is TGTGCCAGCAGTACCTCGACAGGGGTAAATGAGCAGTTCTTC. This codes for CASSTSTGVNEQFF. The chain has TRBV6-6 and TRBJ2-1, with 8 nucleotides matching TRBD1. J lost 7 bases, V lost 5 bases, and 7 bases had no gene match. The CDR3 has 14 residues. Germline CDR1 reads MNHNY; CDR2 reads SVGAGI (reference sequence).

J is TRBJ2-7 and V is TRBV18; 10 nucleotides match TRBD1. The CDR3 loop spans 15 amino acids. Germline-derived CDR1 and CDR2 are KGHSH and LQKENI. Trimming took 5 bases from V and 1 from J; bases not matched to a gene: 5. CDR3 loop: CASSTDRGGSYEQYF. CDR3 sequence (DNA): TGTGCCAGCTCAACGGACAGGGGGGGATCCTACGAGCAGTACTTC.

The chain joins TRBV29-1 to TRBJ1-3; perhaps TRBD1 as D (5 bases). Trimming left V 7 bases short and J 3 bases short, with 13 bases between. CDR1 is SQVTM and CDR2 is ANQGSEA in the germline V gene. This CDR3 spans 13 amino acids. The CDR3 region has the DNA TGCAGCGGACAGTCCCTCCGTGGAAACACCATATATTTT. It translates to CSGQSLRGNTIYF.

This sequence joins TRBV5-5 and TRBJ1-1; no definite D call. The CDR3 is made up of 15 amino acids. V was clipped by 4 bases and J by 1 base, with 14 bases between them. The V gene's germline CDR1 is SGHKS and CDR2 YYEKEE (reference sequence). CDR3 nucleotides: TGTGCCAGCAGCCCGGAGGGTCACCCGAACACTGAAGCTTTCTTT. It is translated as CASSPEGHPNTEAFF.

This chain's CDR3 is CASSFRDRNTGELFF. CDR3 nucleotide sequence: TGTGCCAGCAGCTTTCGGGACAGGAACACCGGGGAGCTGTTTTTT. The chain links TRBV5-6 to TRBJ2-2; 7 bases are shared with TRBD1. Germline V gives CDR1 SGHDT, CDR2 YYEEEE. V shed 2 bases, J shed 1 base, and the junction held 2 bases outside the gene matches. The CDR3 runs to 15 residues.

The rearrangement uses TRBV7-2 and TRBJ1-2; D perhaps matches TRBD1 (6 bases). V was clipped by 5 bases and J by 6 bases, with 13 bases between them. The CDR3 length is 13 residues. CDR1 SGHTA and CDR2 FQGNSA come from the germline V gene. CDR3 coding DNA: TGTGCCAGCAGCCCCAACAGGGCGGATGGCTACACCTTC. It specifies CASSPNRADGYTF. The full variable domain, rest sourced from reference TRBV7-2 and TRBJ1-2, is GAGVSQSPSNKVTEKGKDVELRCDPISGHTALYWYRQSLGQGLEFLIYFQGNSAPDKSGLPSDRFSAERTGGSVSTLTIQRTQQEDSAVYLCASSPNRADGYTFGSGTRLTVV.

This clone was counted once. The chain employs TRBV19 and TRBJ2-7; possible D gene TRBD2, 6 bases. V was pared by 6 bases and J by 0 bases, with 15 bases between. Looked up from germline, CDR1 is LNHDA and CDR2 is SQIVND (reference sequence). The CDR3 has 15 residues. This CDR3 reads CASRGRGDGSYEQYF. CDR3 DNA sequence: TGTGCCAGTAGAGGTCGCGGGGATGGCTCCTACGAGCAGTACTTC. Filled out from reference TRBV19 and TRBJ2-7, the complete variable domain reads DGGITQSPKYLFRKEGQNVTLSCEQNLNHDAMYWYRQDPGQGLRLIYYSQIVNDFQKGDIAEGYSVSREKKESFPLTVTSAQKNPTAFYLCASRGRGDGSYEQYFGPGTRLTVT.

This clone was seen once. The chain recombines TRBV6-5 with TRBJ2-7; D is unclear. CDR3 length equals 14 residues. With 2 bases removed from V and 4 bases from J, the gap between germline ends came to 12 bases. Germline assignment: CDR1 MNHEY and CDR2 SVGAGI. CDR3 sequence reads: CASSYRRSSYEQYF. The CDR3 DNA sequence: TGTGCCAGCAGTTACCGAAGGAGCTCTTACGAGCAGTACTTC.

J is TRBJ2-1 and V is TRBV6-6; 10 bases line up with TRBD2. Losses at the gene ends were 2 bases for V and 4 bases for J; bases not matched to a gene: 2. The CDR3 is 15 amino acids. Germline CDR1 and CDR2: MNHNY and SVGAGI (reference sequence). The CDR3 spells CASSYEAGGYNEQFF. The CDR3 region has the DNA TGTGCCAGCAGTTACGAAGCGGGGGGGTACAATGAGCAGTTCTTC.

The V and J genes are TRBV21-1 and TRBJ1-4; no DNA check was done on the table's D call, TRBD1. TRBV21-1 is recorded as a pseudogene. The CDR3 runs 16 residues. DNA for the CDR3: TGTGCCAGCAGCAAAGAGGGACAGAAAGGAAATGAAAAACTGTTTTTT. Protein: CASSKEGQKGNEKLFF.

This sequence joins TRBV19 and TRBJ1-4, with TRBD1 identical over 10 bases. V dropped 8 bases and J dropped 2; count of bases not matched to a gene: 5. Germline CDR1 and CDR2: LNHDA and SQIVND (reference sequence). This CDR3 comprises 15 residues. CDR3 residues: CASWDRGGTNEKLFF. The CDR3 nucleotides are TGTGCCAGTTGGGACAGGGGAGGCACTAATGAAAAACTGTTTTTT.

Only one count was recorded for this clone. The rearrangement links TRBV6-4 to TRBJ2-3; D might be TRBD2 (5 bases). Germline lookup yields CDR1 MRHNA and CDR2 SNTAGT. Between the trimmed V and J ends, which lost 3 bases and 2 bases, there was a span of 15 bases. The CDR3 extends over 16 amino acids. CDR3 residues: CASSDLPGLATDTQYF. The CDR3 DNA is TGTGCCAGCAGTGATCTCCCGGGGTTGGCCACAGATACGCAGTATTTT.

This rearrangement joins TRBV29-1 to TRBJ2-7; the match to TRBD1 covers 8 bases. The CDR3 spans 14 residues. V lost 4 bases and J lost 5; bases outside the gene matches: 10. Germline V gene lookup returns CDR1 SQVTM and CDR2 ANQGSEA. CDR3: CSVGARTGNNEQYF. The CDR3 coding sequence is TGCAGCGTTGGGGCAAGGACAGGGAACAACGAGCAGTACTTC.

The V and J genes are TRBV2 and TRBJ2-5; D is possibly TRBD2 (6 bases). V gave up 5 bases and J gave up 4 bases, with 8 bases separating them. The CDR3 has 12 amino acids. Looked up from germline, CDR1 is SNHLY and CDR2 is FYNNEI. DNA of the CDR3: TGTGCCAGCAGTATACTAGCAGAGACCCAGTACTTC. As protein: CASSILAETQYF.

This rearrangement joins TRBV18 to TRBJ1-1; 8 bases agree with TRBD1. The CDR3 consists of 16 residues. Germline lookup yields CDR1 KGHSH and CDR2 LQKENI. J lost 5 bases, V lost 1 base, and 9 bases had no gene match. The CDR3 spells CASSPLTGQGLTEAFF. CDR3 nucleotides: TGTGCCAGCTCACCACTAACAGGACAGGGTTTAACTGAAGCTTTCTTT.

V is TRBV5-6 and J is TRBJ1-3; possibly TRBD1 for D (6 bases). Per germline, CDR1 SGHDT and CDR2 YYEEEE. This CDR3 comprises 18 residues. The V end was cut by 4 bases, the J end by 2 bases, with 22 bases between. CDR3 in DNA: TGTGCCAGCAGCAGTCGGGTAGCACAGGGCTACCCTGGAAACACCATATATTTT. This encodes CASSSRVAQGYPGNTIYF.

This chain uses TRBV29-1 with TRBJ1-5; no clear D. The CDR3 extends over 14 amino acids. Trimming removed 6 bases at V and 0 bases at J, with 12 bases between. Germline CDR1 SQVTM, CDR2 ANQGSEA. The CDR3 DNA follows: TGCAGCGTCCGCCTCGGGGATAGCAATCAGCCCCAGCATTTT. This codes for CSVRLGDSNQPQHF.

The chain is built from TRBV7-2 and TRBJ2-1; TRBD2 matches at 9 bases. The CDR3 is made up of 16 amino acids. CDR1 and CDR2 from the germline V gene are SGHTA and FQGNSA. With 0 bases clipped from V and 8 bases from J, the junction kept 8 bases outside the gene matches. DNA of the CDR3: TGTGCCAGCAGCTTAGCGCGGGCTAGCGGGGACTATGAGCAGTTCTTC. It translates to CASSLARASGDYEQFF.